This TCR beta chain was sequenced for a study of response to subunit inactivated influenza vaccine. Study results and limitations: Authors suggested seasonal influenza vaccinations each recruit few new T cells.

This clonotype was detected only a few times. Its target is unknown. In TCRdb, the RT-PCR reads were re-called with MiXCR into one record per CDR3 protein. Of more than 400,000 distinct CDR3 sequences listed, about 7.2% are singletons. The V and J ends lost 7 bases and 5 bases, in that order; junction bases with no gene match: 17. From germline, CDR1 is MNHNS and CDR2 SASEGT. This CDR3 comprises 17 residues. The sequence was obtained from a man aged 50 to 69 who received an inactivated influenza vaccine. The rearrangement links TRBV6-1 to TRBJ2-1; 7 bases map to TRBD2. The input for sequencing was PBMCs from blood, taken less than 30 months after vaccination. The DNA of the CDR3 is TGTGCCAGCACTCACGCTATATTTGCCGGGACTAACAATGAGCAGTTCTTC. Translating gives CASTHAIFAGTNNEQFF.